This T cell receptor beta chain was retrieved from a study of blood T cell repertoires in COVID-19. Between the trimmed V and J ends, which lost 4 bases and 3 bases, there was a span of 14 bases. The CDR3 loop spans 15 amino acids. Germline CDR1 reads SGHKS; CDR2 reads YYEKEE (reference sequence). Some clones are missing from TCRdb's copy, which holds only in-frame ones; the method was immunoSEQ multiplex PCR. Of about 41,000 clones listed, roughly four fifths are singletons. The source material was peripheral blood. This chain uses TRBV5-5 with TRBJ1-5; D gene uncertain. This receptor was identified in a woman aged 80 or older with acute or convalescent COVID-19. CDR3 amino acids: CASSLTPYNNQPQHF. The CDR3 DNA reads as TGTGCCAGCAGCCTGACTCCTTACAACAATCAGCCCCAGCATTTT.